This T cell receptor beta chain was identified in a study of post-analysis software for immune sequencing data. At the level of the study: The patients showed relapsing-remitting, secondary progressive and progressive-relapsing multiple sclerosis courses. Broader study findings: With TRBV5-6, TRBV5-1 and TRBV20-1 included, about five TRBV segments were more frequent in patients than in controls.

Losses at the gene ends were 1 base for V and 4 bases for J; bases not matched to a gene: 4. The CDR3 loop spans 16 amino acids. Germline V gene data show CDR1 as SNHLY and CDR2 as FYNNEI. Unique molecular identifiers tagged the TCR beta cDNA libraries. TCRdb re-called the PCR reads with MiXCR, one entry per CDR3 protein. The sample has a few hundred thousand distinct CDR3 sequences; 36% are singletons. About this clonotype: What it binds is unknown.

This clonotype was sampled from a girl aged 5-17 years with multiple sclerosis. Material for sequencing was blood. The rearrangement links TRBV2 to TRBJ2-3, with 11 bases that match TRBD2. The CDR3 nucleotides are TGTGCCAGCAGTGAAGATTTTAGCGGGAGGGCAGATACGCAGTATTTT. This encodes CASSEDFSGRADTQYF.